This TCR beta chain was identified in a study of blood T cell repertoires in COVID-19. Background on the study: Whether acute or convalescent, the COVID-19 samples came from the United States, Italy and Spain. The analysed material was cDNA or gDNA that came from T cells, B-cell-depleted T cells, or PBMCs.

Authors' processing steps: From reference gene primer amplification, estimates of nucleated cell counts were derived. Sequencing used immunoSEQ multiplex PCR; TCRdb keeps in-frame clones, though not all of them. V and J calls and clone size are those listed in that table; D and trimming were worked out from the DNA. The table includes approximately 150,000 clones, around 90% detected once. The sample taken for sequencing was peripheral blood. The TCR was taken from a woman in her forties or fifties with acute or convalescent COVID-19.

The CDR3 reads CASSLREGATGELFF. CDR3 nucleotides: TGTGCCAGCAGTTTGCGGGAGGGCGCCACCGGGGAGCTGTTTTTT. J is TRBJ2-2 and V is TRBV5-4; TRBD2 matches 9 bases. The germline V gene encodes CDR1 SGHNT and CDR2 YYREEE (reference sequence). There are 15 residues in the CDR3. Trimming took 5 bases from V and 4 from J; bases not matched to a gene: 6. Combining the CDR3 with reference TRBV5-4 and TRBJ2-2 gives the whole variable domain ETGVTQSPTHLIKTRGQQVTLRCSSQSGHNTVSWYQQALGQGPQFIFQYYREEENGRGNFPPRFSGLQFPNYSSELNVNALELDDSALYLCASSLREGATGELFFGEGSRLTVL.